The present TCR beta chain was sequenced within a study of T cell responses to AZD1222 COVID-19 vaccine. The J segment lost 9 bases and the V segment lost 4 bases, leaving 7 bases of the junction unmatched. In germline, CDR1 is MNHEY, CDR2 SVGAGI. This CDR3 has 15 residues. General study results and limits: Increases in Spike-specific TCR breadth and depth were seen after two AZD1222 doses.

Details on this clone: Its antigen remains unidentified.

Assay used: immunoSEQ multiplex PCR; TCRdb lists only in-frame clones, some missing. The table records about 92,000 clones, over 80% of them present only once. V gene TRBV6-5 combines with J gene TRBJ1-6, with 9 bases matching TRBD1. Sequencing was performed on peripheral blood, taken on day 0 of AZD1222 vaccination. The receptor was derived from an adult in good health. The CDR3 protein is CASSWGDRVRSPLHF. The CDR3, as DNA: TGTGCCAGCAGTTGGGGGGACAGGGTGCGTTCACCCCTCCACTTT.